Presented here are 28 T cell receptor beta chains from one specimen sequenced in a study of T cell changes during pregnancy in multiple sclerosis. The assay was immunoSEQ multiplex PCR, and TCRdb's table has in-frame clones only and misses some. The top ten hold more than 0.8% of the sample, which has tens of thousands of clones, roughly 94% seen once. Sequenced material: peripheral blood, taken in the third trimester of pregnancy. The receptors originated from a female donor with multiple sclerosis, enrolled in a pregnancy study.

The chain recombines TRBV10-3 with TRBJ2-7; TRBD1 matches 10 bases. V lost 4 bases to trimming and J lost 5 bases; unmatched junction nucleotides: 8. Per the germline V gene, CDR1 is ENHRY and CDR2 is SYGVKD. The CDR3 spans 15 residues. CDR3 nucleotide sequence: TGTGCCATCAGTGCCTCGGGACAGGGGTATCACGAGCAGTACTTC. Protein product: CAISASGQGYHEQYF.

V gene TRBV19 combines with J gene TRBJ2-7, with 13 bases that match TRBD2. CDR3 length: 20 residues. V lost 7 bases to trimming and J lost 3 bases; unmatched junction nucleotides: 21. Looked up from germline, CDR1 is LNHDA and CDR2 is SQIVND (reference sequence). The CDR3 protein is CASTTHKRGLAGSPYYEQYF. In DNA form, the CDR3 reads TGTGCCAGTACTACACATAAAAGGGGACTAGCGGGAAGTCCTTACTACGAGCAGTACTTC.

The chain recombines TRBV7-9 with TRBJ2-2; the match to TRBD2 covers 15 bases. V dropped 3 bases and J dropped 7; count of bases not matched to a gene: 12. This CDR3 spans 19 amino acids. Germline-derived CDR1 and CDR2 are SEHNR and FQNEAQ (reference sequence). The CDR3 DNA follows: TGTGCCAGCAGCTTGTACCGCAGGACTAGCGGGGGGGGCATCGGGGAGCTGTTTTTT. Amino acid sequence: CASSLYRRTSGGGIGELFF.

The V call is TRBV12-5, the J call TRBJ1-1, with a weak D call TRBD1 (5 bases). V was shortened by 5 bases and J by 0 bases, with 16 bases between the two germline ends. This CDR3 comprises 16 residues. CDR1 and CDR2 (germline): LGHNT, FRNRAP. The CDR3: CASGLLQGLVNTEAFF. Written as DNA, the CDR3 is TGTGCTAGTGGTCTCCTGCAGGGTCTGGTGAACACTGAAGCTTTCTTT.

This clone was seen only once. V is TRBV7-8 and J is TRBJ2-2; tentative D call: TRBD2 (6 bases). With 7 bases removed from V and 1 base from J, the gap between germline ends came to 10 bases. The CDR3 is made up of 14 amino acids. Germline assignment: CDR1 SGHVS and CDR2 FQNEAQ. This CDR3 reads CASNPRGNTGELFF. As DNA, the CDR3 is TGTGCCAGCAACCCGCGGGGGAACACCGGGGAGCTGTTTTTT.

The CDR3 loop is CASSRGRSSYEQYF. The CDR3 DNA follows: TGTGCCAGCTCACGTGGGAGAAGCTCCTACGAGCAGTACTTC. The chain carries TRBV18 and TRBJ2-7; possible D gene TRBD2, 5 bases. Trimming left V 4 bases short and J 0 bases short, with 10 bases between. The CDR3 extends over 14 amino acids. Germline assignment: CDR1 KGHSH and CDR2 LQKENI.

The V and J genes are TRBV19 and TRBJ2-2; TRBD2 aligns across 7 bases. The V and J ends lost 4 bases and 4 bases, in that order; junction bases with no gene match: 6. This CDR3 is built from 15 residues. Germline V gene sequence: CDR1 LNHDA, CDR2 SQIVND (reference sequence). Here the CDR3 reads CASSRKREATGELFF. Here the CDR3 DNA reads TGTGCCAGTAGTAGGAAACGGGAGGCCACCGGGGAGCTGTTTTTT.

This sequence joins TRBV2 and TRBJ1-3; D remains ambiguous. The germline CDR1 and CDR2 sequences are SNHLY and FYNNEI. V lost 3 bases and J 4 bases, leaving 7 bases between the germline ends. The CDR3 has 13 amino acids. CDR3 sequence (DNA): TGTGCCAGCAGTGATTGGCAGGGAAACACCATATATTTT. Translated: CASSDWQGNTIYF.

The CDR3, as DNA: TGTGCCAGCAGCTCCCTAGGTGAGCAGTACTTC. It yields the protein CASSSLGEQYF. The gene calls are TRBV4-2 and TRBJ2-7, with D uncertain. Trimming stripped 5 bases from V and 7 bases from J, with 9 bases between. The CDR3 extends over 11 amino acids. The germline V gene has CDR1 LGHNA and CDR2 YNFKEQ.

The genes are TRBV7-9 and TRBJ2-5, with D perhaps TRBD2 (6 bases). CDR1 and CDR2 from the germline V gene are SEHNR and FQNEAQ (reference sequence). The V and J ends lost 5 bases and 5 bases respectively, with 18 bases between them. The CDR3 extends over 15 amino acids. The chain's CDR3 is CASSPTGGSTETQYF. DNA for the CDR3: TGTGCCAGCAGCCCCACTGGAGGGTCGACGGAGACCCAGTACTTC.

The table lists this clone with a count of one. The V gene is TRBV13, the J gene TRBJ2-3, with a weak D call TRBD2 (5 bases). Germline loops: CDR1 PRHDT, CDR2 FYEKMQ (reference sequence). Between the trimmed V and J ends, which lost 4 bases and 1 base, there was a span of 18 bases. This CDR3 has 17 amino acids. CDR3 sequence: CASSSFDRAEGTDTQYF. The CDR3 DNA is TGTGCCAGCAGCTCCTTCGACCGGGCGGAGGGCACAGATACGCAGTATTTT. Combining the CDR3 with reference TRBV13 and TRBJ2-3 gives the whole variable domain AAGVIQSPRHLIKEKRETATLKCYPIPRHDTVYWYQQGPGQDPQFLISFYEKMQSDKGSIPDRFSAQQFSDYHSELNMSSLELGDSALYFCASSSFDRAEGTDTQYFGPGTRLTVL.

The chain employs TRBV19 and TRBJ2-7, with a weak D call TRBD1 (7 bases). This CDR3 has 15 residues. V lost 1 base to trimming and J lost 3 bases, with 13 bases between them. The germline gives CDR1 LNHDA, CDR2 SQIVND (reference sequence). The CDR3 protein is CASSIGTGEVYEQYF. The DNA of the CDR3 is TGTGCCAGTAGTATAGGAACAGGGGAGGTCTACGAGCAGTACTTC.

This chain uses TRBV6-4 with TRBJ2-2, with D tentatively TRBD2 (5 bases). This CDR3 is 13 amino acids long. CDR1 is MRHNA and CDR2 is SNTAGT in the germline V gene. V was shortened by 3 bases and J by 3 bases, with 5 bases between the two germline ends. CDR3 amino acids: CASSEDYTGELFF. The DNA of the CDR3 is TGTGCCAGCAGTGAGGACTACACCGGGGAGCTGTTTTTT.

The sample holds a few counts of this clone. V gene TRBV28 combines with J gene TRBJ2-2; 12 bases map to TRBD2. The J segment lost 6 bases and the V segment lost 8 bases, leaving 7 bases of the junction unmatched. Germline V lookup: CDR1 MDHEN, CDR2 SYDVKM. CDR3 length equals 15 residues. CDR3 protein: CASSLGTSGSGELFF. CDR3 DNA: TGTGCCAGCTCTCTCGGGACTAGCGGGTCCGGGGAGCTGTTTTTT. The variable domain in full, completed from reference TRBV28 and TRBJ2-2, reads DVKVTQSSRYLVKRTGEKVFLECVQDMDHENMFWYRQDPGLGLRLIYFSYDVKMKEKGDIPEGYSVSREKKERFSLILESASTNQTSMYLCASSLGTSGSGELFFGEGSRLTVL.

The rearrangement uses TRBV9 and TRBJ2-3; 8 nucleotides line up with TRBD2. J was trimmed by 2 bases and V by 3 bases; bases with no gene match: 2. This CDR3 is built from 14 residues. CDR1 is SGDLS, CDR2 YYNGEE, per germline. In DNA, the CDR3 is TGTGCCAGCAGCGACGGGAGGGCCACAGATACGCAGTATTTT. Translating gives CASSDGRATDTQYF.

This clone was seen just once. This chain uses TRBV11-3 with TRBJ2-3; possible D gene TRBD2, 6 bases. The V gene lost 3 bases and the J gene lost 2 bases, with 15 bases spanning the gap. CDR1 and CDR2 (germline): SGHNT, YENEEA. The CDR3 spans 16 residues. CDR3 nucleotides: TGTGCCAGCAGCTTCGACGCCGGGAGCGACACAGATACGCAGTATTTT. Protein product: CASSFDAGSDTDTQYF.

The chain is built from TRBV7-6 and TRBJ2-7; 9 bases match TRBD2. CDR3 length: 15 residues. CDR1 is SGHVS, CDR2 FNYEAQ, per germline. V trimming: 2 bases; J trimming: 5 bases; junction bases outside the gene matches: 7. DNA for the CDR3: TGTGCCAGCAGCTTAAGCAGCGGGAGGTATGACGAGCAGTACTTC. Its protein product is CASSLSSGRYDEQYF.

This chain links TRBV5-1 with TRBJ2-7, with D maybe TRBD2 (6 bases). Trimming removed 4 bases from V and 0 bases from J, with 20 bases in between. Germline V gene sequence: CDR1 SGHRS, CDR2 YFSETQ. CDR3 length equals 17 residues. This CDR3 reads CASSPLGGAGLSYEQYF. CDR3 bases: TGCGCCAGCAGCCCTCTCGGGGGAGCGGGCCTCTCCTACGAGCAGTACTTC.

The count of this clone is one. This sequence joins TRBV4-2 and TRBJ2-3; 7 bases line up with TRBD1. CDR3 length equals 16 residues. The trim removed 1 base at V and 3 bases at J, leaving 7 bases unmatched. From germline, CDR1 is LGHNA and CDR2 YNFKEQ. CDR3 region: CASSQGRGDSTDTQYF. The CDR3 nucleotides are TGTGCCAGCAGCCAAGGGAGAGGGGACAGTACAGATACGCAGTATTTT.

The chain joins TRBV6-1 to TRBJ2-1; tentative D call: TRBD2 (5 bases). The germline CDR1 and CDR2 sequences are MNHNS and SASEGT. The CDR3 spans 16 residues. V was shortened by 2 bases and J by 1 base, with 12 bases between the two germline ends. Here the CDR3 reads CASSERTSYSYNEQFF. CDR3 bases: TGTGCCAGCAGTGAAAGGACTTCCTATTCCTACAATGAGCAGTTCTTC.

The chain is built from TRBV2 and TRBJ1-2; D gene ambiguous. Germline CDR1 and CDR2: SNHLY and FYNNEI. The CDR3 contains 14 residues. V was clipped by 1 base and J by 3 bases, with 9 bases between them. The CDR3 spells CASSEEYGYYGYTF. As DNA, the CDR3 is TGTGCCAGCAGTGAAGAGTACGGTTACTATGGCTACACCTTC.

This clone was seen a handful of times. This chain connects TRBV30 to TRBJ1-1; the D gene is possibly TRBD1 (5 bases). CDR1 and CDR2 (germline): GTSNPN, SVGIG (reference sequence). CDR3 length equals 11 residues. Trimming removed 3 bases at V and 7 bases at J, with 9 bases between. The CDR3 sequence: CAWRRDFEAFF. The CDR3 nucleotides read TGTGCCTGGAGGCGGGACTTTGAAGCTTTCTTT. Variable domain in full (rest from reference TRBV30 and TRBJ1-1): SQTIHQWPATLVQPVGSPLSLECTVEGTSNPNLYWYRQAAGRGLQLLFYSVGIGQISSEVPQNLSASRPQDRQFILSSKKLLLSDSGFYLCAWRRDFEAFFGQGTRLTVV.

V usage is TRBV6-5 and J usage is TRBJ2-6; the D is unclear. Deletions cut 10 bases from V and 1 base from J, with 5 bases between. The CDR3 totals 12 residues. CDR1 and CDR2 from the germline V gene are MNHEY and SVGAGI. CDR3 in amino acids: CATLSGANVLTF. CDR3 nucleotides: TGTGCCACCCTTTCTGGGGCCAACGTCCTGACTTTC.

V usage is TRBV4-1 and J usage is TRBJ1-2; TRBD1 agrees at 9 bases. Trimming at V came to 0 bases and at J to 4 bases, leaving 6 bases not matched to a gene. Looked up from germline, CDR1 is MGHRA and CDR2 is YSYEKL. The CDR3 is 16 amino acids. DNA of the CDR3: TGCGCCAGCAGCCAAGATCCGGGACAGGGATCCTATGGCTACACCTTC. Protein: CASSQDPGQGSYGYTF.

The genes are TRBV19 and TRBJ1-5; TRBD1 matches 7 bases. Germline V gives CDR1 LNHDA, CDR2 SQIVND (reference sequence). V was clipped by 6 bases and J by 1 base; unmatched bases: 3. The CDR3 covers 14 residues. Written as DNA, the CDR3 is TGTGCCAGTAGGGAGACAGGGAGCAATCAGCCCCAGCATTTT. Residues: CASRETGSNQPQHF.

This chain joins TRBV28 and TRBJ2-7, with 10 positions matching TRBD1. The CDR3 sequence is 15 residues long. V dropped 6 bases and J dropped 4; count of bases not matched to a gene: 9. CDR1 MDHEN and CDR2 SYDVKM come from the germline V gene. The CDR3 reads CASRSGDRGFYEQYF. The DNA for the CDR3 is TGTGCCAGCAGGTCCGGGGACAGGGGCTTTTACGAGCAGTACTTC.

This rearrangement joins TRBV19 to TRBJ2-7; 9 nucleotides agree with TRBD1. The V gene end was trimmed by 5 bases and the J gene end by 3 bases; junction bases not matched to a gene: 8. The CDR3 spans 15 residues. Per the germline V gene, CDR1 is LNHDA and CDR2 is SQIVND (reference sequence). This CDR3 reads CASSPRDRAYYEQYF. CDR3 DNA sequence: TGTGCCAGTAGTCCCCGGGACAGGGCGTACTACGAGCAGTACTTC. Drawing the rest from reference TRBV19 and TRBJ2-7, the complete variable domain is DGGITQSPKYLFRKEGQNVTLSCEQNLNHDAMYWYRQDPGQGLRLIYYSQIVNDFQKGDIAEGYSVSREKKESFPLTVTSAQKNPTAFYLCASSPRDRAYYEQYFGPGTRLTVT.

The chain uses TRBV7-9 and TRBJ2-1; possibly TRBD1 for D (5 bases). Trimming took off 7 bases at V and 7 bases at J, with 14 bases between the two ends. CDR1 is SEHNR and CDR2 is FQNEAQ in the germline V gene (reference sequence). CDR3 size: 13 residues. The CDR3 loop is CASTGAVANEQFF. CDR3 bases: TGTGCCAGCACTGGGGCAGTTGCTAATGAGCAGTTCTTC.